Reported below is one T cell receptor (beta chain). The antigen is unknown. Using immunoSEQ multiplex PCR, the repertoire was profiled, and TCRdb retains in-frame clones only, with some absent. The sample carries some 10,000 clones, roughly 92% recorded once. These data belong to a study of graft-versus-host responses after intestinal transplantation. Overall study context: Transplants given to recipients were multivisceral, liver-intestinal, or isolated intestinal.

The CDR3 is 15 residues long. Germline trimming cut 1 base from V and 7 bases from J; bases unmatched to any gene: 7. The germline CDR1 and CDR2 sequences are SQVTM and ANQGSEA. The time point: postoperative day 105 after intestinal transplantation (dayNNNN = postoperative day). Notes on the study in general: Among recipient marrow samples, GvH clones were found; some appeared first in ileum or blood.

The chain has TRBV29-1 and TRBJ1-2; 12 nucleotides match TRBD1. Sequences were derived from PBMCs, sampled 105 days after intestinal transplantation. This TCR derives from a human patient who received an intestinal transplant, so some T cells may come from the graft donor. CDR3 sequence reads: CSVEVSGTGGRGYTF. The CDR3 nucleotides are TGCAGCGTTGAAGTGTCAGGGACAGGGGGCCGTGGCTACACCTTC.